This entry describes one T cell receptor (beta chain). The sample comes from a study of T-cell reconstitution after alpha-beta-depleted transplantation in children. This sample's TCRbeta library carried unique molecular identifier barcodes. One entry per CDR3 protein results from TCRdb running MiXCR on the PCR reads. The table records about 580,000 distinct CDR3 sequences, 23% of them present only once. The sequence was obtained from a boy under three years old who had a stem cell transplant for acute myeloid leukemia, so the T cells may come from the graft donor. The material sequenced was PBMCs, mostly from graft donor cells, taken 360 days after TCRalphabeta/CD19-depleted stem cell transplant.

The CDR3 nucleotides are TGTGCCAGCAGCTTGGGACAGGGTTATAGCAATCAGCCCCAGCATTTT. Translating gives CASSLGQGYSNQPQHF. The chain carries TRBV5-5 and TRBJ1-5; TRBD1 aligns across 7 bases. In germline, CDR1 is SGHKS, CDR2 YYEKEE (reference sequence). Trimming took 0 bases from V and 0 from J; bases not matched to a gene: 3. The CDR3 contains 16 residues.